This TCR beta chain was captured by sequencing in a study of T cell responses to AZD1222 COVID-19 vaccine. After removal of 6 bases from V and 5 bases from J, the junction contained 5 bases not matched to a gene. Per germline, CDR1 SEHNR and CDR2 FQNEAQ (reference sequence). This CDR3 is 14 amino acids long. To note about this clone: Antigen: not known.

The method was immunoSEQ multiplex PCR; TCRdb's version includes in-frame clones alone and lacks a portion of them. This table holds tens of thousands of clones, 65% to 90% found once. Study results and caveats: It should be noted that donors were predominantly white British and more often female, and clonal diversity was possibly underestimated.

This sequence originates from an adult who received the AZD1222 COVID-19 vaccine. Sequencing was performed on peripheral blood, taken 28 days after the second AZD1222 dose. The chain combines TRBV7-9 with TRBJ2-7; 12 bases are a match to TRBD2. The CDR3 DNA reads as TGTGCCAGCAGATTACTAGCGGGAGGTAACGAGCAGTACTTC. Encoded protein: CASRLLAGGNEQYF.